The TCR beta chain under discussion was sequenced for a study of tumor and adjacent non-tumor tissue in lung cancer. RNA was extracted from bulk tissue without any cell sorting. The normal lung tissue was taken more than 3 cm from the tumor edge. TCRbeta libraries were built with three rounds of nested PCR, modified from ARM-PCR. MiXCR, run by TCRdb on the multiplex PCR reads, gives a single entry per CDR3 protein. The data show 75,000 to 90,000 distinct CDR3 sequences, about 77% seen once. This CDR3 spans 16 amino acids. The germline V and J ends were trimmed by 7 bases and 8 bases, with 23 bases remaining between them. Germline values: CDR1 MNHEY, CDR2 SVGEGT.

This TCR was sampled from a woman aged 50 to 60 with non-small cell lung cancer. The chain recombines TRBV6-2 or TRBV6-3 with TRBJ2-2, with D perhaps matching TRBD1 (5 bases). Sequencing used distant non-tumor lung tissue. CDR3: CASIRLGHRLTGELFF. The CDR3 DNA reads TGTGCCAGCATTCGCCTCGGACACAGGTTAACAGGGGAGCTGTTTTTT.